These 25 T cell receptor beta chains came from one sample sequenced in a study of Graves' ophthalmopathy and Graves' hyperthyroidism. Amplified TCR beta CDR3 regions were obtained using RNA transcripts as template. The workflow started with a first-round RT-PCR run with HTBI primers and then moved on to a second-round multiplex PCR. MiXCR, applied by TCRdb to the multiplex PCR reads, yields one record per CDR3 protein. The sample carries almost 400,000 distinct CDR3 sequences, approximately 20% recorded once. Sequences were obtained from peripheral blood. Receptors originate from a woman between 18 and 29 years old with Graves' ophthalmopathy.

In this sample, this clonotype turned up many times. J is TRBJ1-3 and V is TRBV20-1; the D is unclear. CDR1 and CDR2 (germline): DFQATT, SNEGSKA (reference sequence). CDR3 size: 12 residues. V lost 3 bases and J lost 4, with 7 bases in between. The CDR3 loop is CSARVSGNTIYF. CDR3 DNA: TGCAGTGCTAGGGTCTCAGGAAACACCATATATTTT.

This clonotype occurred many times. The rearrangement links TRBV29-1 to TRBJ2-7; D gene uncertain. Germline values: CDR1 SQVTM, CDR2 ANQGSEA. The V and J ends lost 7 bases and 2 bases respectively, with 12 bases between them. CDR3 length: 12 amino acids. CDR3 DNA: TGCAGCGGAGTATTGGAAACCTACGAGCAGTACTTC. Translation: CSGVLETYEQYF.

This clonotype was detected many times. The chain recombines TRBV24-1 with TRBJ2-7, with 7 bases matching TRBD1. The CDR3 has 13 amino acids. The germline V gene encodes CDR1 KGHDR and CDR2 SFDVKD. V was pared by 7 bases and J by 8 bases, with 10 bases of the junction left unmatched. CDR3 in amino acids: CATRTGPSGKQYF. The CDR3 nucleotides are TGTGCCACCAGGACAGGGCCCTCTGGGAAGCAGTACTTC.

This clonotype was detected a few times. The CDR3 reads CASSLPTEIAGYQETQYF. The CDR3, as DNA: TGTGCCAGCAGTTTACCCACGGAAATAGCGGGGTACCAAGAGACCCAGTACTTC. The chain links TRBV12-3 or TRBV12-4 to TRBJ2-5; TRBD2 matches at 8 bases. CDR3 size: 18 residues. J lost 0 bases, V lost 2 bases, and 11 bases had no gene match.

In this sample, this clonotype turned up many times. This chain links TRBV12-3 or TRBV12-4 with TRBJ2-7; TRBD1 or TRBD2 may be the D gene (5 bases each). CDR3 size: 13 residues. Trimming removed 6 bases from V and 4 bases from J, with 13 bases in between. The CDR3, as DNA: TGTGCCAGCAGGCCCCGGGACGGGTACGAGCAGTACTTC. Translated, it gives CASRPRDGYEQYF.

V usage is TRBV6-1 and J usage is TRBJ1-1; D gene uncertain. V dropped 6 bases and J dropped 3 bases, with 14 bases sitting between them. This CDR3 is built from 14 residues. Germline CDR1 reads MNHNS; CDR2 reads SASEGT. DNA for the CDR3: TGTGCCAGCAGCAACCCCCTAAAAGACACTGAAGCTTTCTTT. This sequence encodes CASSNPLKDTEAFF.

This chain connects TRBV11-2 to TRBJ2-5; unclear D gene. Germline V gives CDR1 SGHAT, CDR2 FQNNGV. V lost 1 base and J lost 6, with 12 bases in between. The CDR3 covers 14 residues. Here the CDR3 reads CASSLGSGLKTQYF. The CDR3 nucleotides are TGTGCCAGCAGCTTAGGTTCCGGGTTGAAGACCCAGTACTTC.

This clonotype has more than one count but fewer than ten. The chain employs TRBV12-3 or TRBV12-4 and TRBJ1-2; D is unresolved. V lost 2 bases and J 2 bases, leaving 9 bases between the germline ends. The CDR3 extends over 14 amino acids. DNA for the CDR3: TGTGCCAGCAGTTTAAGGATGCGGAACTATGGCTACACCTTC. Its protein is CASSLRMRNYGYTF.

This chain connects TRBV12-3 or TRBV12-4 to TRBJ1-1; weak D call: TRBD1 (5 bases). The CDR3 length is 11 residues. Trimming removed 6 bases at V and 11 bases at J, with 13 bases between. For the CDR3, the DNA is TGTGCCAGCAGCACCGGGACCACCGCTTTCTTT. Residues: CASSTGTTAFF.

This clonotype was counted at least ten times. The chain carries TRBV28 and TRBJ1-6; 8 bases agree with TRBD1. Germline CDR1 reads MDHEN; CDR2 reads SYDVKM. The CDR3 loop spans 18 amino acids. J gave up 0 bases and V 5 bases, and 9 bases lay outside the gene matches. The chain's CDR3 is CASSPGQGWSSYNSPLHF. The DNA of the CDR3 is TGTGCCAGCAGTCCCGGACAGGGCTGGAGCTCCTATAATTCACCCCTCCACTTT.

This clonotype has a count of ten or more. The chain is built from TRBV7-2 and TRBJ2-5; D remains ambiguous. The CDR3 totals 13 residues. Deletions cut 5 bases from V and 3 bases from J, with 10 bases between. Germline V CDR1 and CDR2: SGHTA, FQGNSA. In nucleotides, the CDR3 is TGTGCCAGCAGCCGGCCGAAAAAAGAGACCCAGTACTTC. Translation gives CASSRPKKETQYF.

Ten or more counts support this clonotype. The V call is TRBV12-3 or TRBV12-4, the J call TRBJ2-5; possibly TRBD2 for D (6 bases). Trimming shortened V by 9 bases and J by 1 base, and 12 bases separated the two germline ends. The CDR3 contains 13 residues. CDR3 residues: CASQRTTQETQYF. CDR3 sequence (DNA): TGTGCCAGTCAAAGGACTACCCAAGAGACCCAGTACTTC.

This clonotype has at least ten counts. The rearrangement joins TRBV27 to TRBJ2-7; 7 nucleotides line up with TRBD1. The CDR3 is 16 amino acids. The V segment lost 5 bases and the J segment 0 bases; nucleotides outside the gene matches: 10. Germline V gives CDR1 MNHEY, CDR2 SMNVEV (reference sequence). Here the CDR3 reads CASSASSGTVSYEQYF. CDR3 sequence (DNA): TGTGCCAGCAGTGCCTCCTCCGGGACAGTCTCCTACGAGCAGTACTTC.

The genes are TRBV5-1 and TRBJ2-7; 9 nucleotides agree with TRBD2. Germline V gene lookup returns CDR1 SGHRS and CDR2 YFSETQ. CDR3 size: 15 residues. J was trimmed by 0 bases and V by 6 bases; bases with no gene match: 7. As DNA, the CDR3 is TGCGCCAGCAACCGAAATAGCGGGAGCTCCTACGAGCAGTACTTC. Encoded protein: CASNRNSGSSYEQYF.

This sequence joins TRBV19 and TRBJ2-2, with D perhaps matching TRBD1 (6 bases). CDR3 length: 14 amino acids. The V gene's germline CDR1 is LNHDA and CDR2 SQIVND (reference sequence). V lost 6 bases and J 7 bases, leaving 15 bases between the germline ends. In nucleotides, the CDR3 is TGTGCCAGTAGGGTGGGGGCGCAGGACGGGGAGCTGTTTTTT. This gives the protein CASRVGAQDGELFF.

In this sample, this clonotype turned up many times. V and J are TRBV2 and TRBJ1-1; 7 bases agree with TRBD1. CDR1 is SNHLY, CDR2 FYNNEI, per germline. The V and J ends lost 7 bases and 3 bases, in that order; junction bases with no gene match: 8. The CDR3 runs 14 residues. The CDR3 is CASKESRGYTEAFF. The CDR3 bases are TGTGCCAGCAAGGAATCCAGGGGGTACACTGAAGCTTTCTTT.

This clonotype was observed at least ten times. The chain uses TRBV2 and TRBJ2-7, with a possible D match to TRBD2 (6 bases). The CDR3 has 17 amino acids. Trimming took off 3 bases at V and 0 bases at J, with 18 bases between the two ends. Germline CDR1 and CDR2: SNHLY and FYNNEI. CDR3 nucleotides: TGTGCCAGCAGTGATTGGGCAGCCAGGAGGGACTCCTACGAGCAGTACTTC. It specifies CASSDWAARRDSYEQYF.

The sample holds one count of this clonotype. The chain carries TRBV6-2 or TRBV6-3 and TRBJ2-4; 12 nucleotides agree with TRBD1. J gave up 4 bases and V 2 bases, and 12 bases lay outside the gene matches. The germline V gene has CDR1 MNHEY and CDR2 SVGEGT. The CDR3 has 19 residues. The DNA of the CDR3 is TGTGCCAGCAGTTACCCACCCGGGACAGGGGGCCGGTGGAAAAACATTCAGTACTTC. Translated, it gives CASSYPPGTGGRWKNIQYF.

This clonotype was detected many times. The CDR3 sequence is CASSLLGTGREAFF. CDR3 DNA: TGTGCCAGCAGCTTACTTGGGACAGGGCGTGAAGCTTTCTTT. V gene TRBV7-2 combines with J gene TRBJ1-1; 9 bases are shared with TRBD1. Germline V gene sequence: CDR1 SGHTA, CDR2 FQGNSA. Trimming cost V 2 bases and J 7 bases; bases outside gene matches: 5. CDR3 length: 14 residues.

The chain is built from TRBV6-2 or TRBV6-3 and TRBJ2-3, with 7 bases identical to TRBD2. The CDR3 totals 16 residues. Looked up from germline, CDR1 is MNHEY and CDR2 is SVGEGT. Trimming cost V 4 bases and J 1 base; bases outside gene matches: 8. The CDR3: CASSSIAGVGTDTQYF. The CDR3 DNA follows: TGTGCCAGCAGTTCCATCGCGGGAGTAGGCACAGATACGCAGTATTTT.

The chain uses TRBV19 and TRBJ2-2; no clear D gene. V was clipped by 7 bases and J by 6 bases, with 15 bases between them. The CDR3 has 14 residues. CDR1 is LNHDA and CDR2 is SQIVND in the germline V gene (reference sequence). The CDR3 loop reads CASKFWELPGELFF. The DNA for the CDR3 is TGTGCCAGTAAATTCTGGGAATTGCCCGGGGAGCTGTTTTTT. The full variable domain, its missing parts supplied by reference TRBV19 and TRBJ2-2, is DGGITQSPKYLFRKEGQNVTLSCEQNLNHDAMYWYRQDPGQGLRLIYYSQIVNDFQKGDIAEGYSVSREKKESFPLTVTSAQKNPTAFYLCASKFWELPGELFFGEGSRLTVL.

Many counts were recorded for this clonotype. The chain has TRBV6-5 and TRBJ1-3; no clear D. There are 16 residues in the CDR3. Germline V gene data show CDR1 as MNHEY and CDR2 as SVGAGI. The V end lost 2 bases, the J end lost 4 bases, and 15 bases lay between the germline ends. CDR3 protein: CASSYPTGRGGNTIYF. The CDR3 DNA sequence: TGTGCCAGCAGTTACCCCACCGGGCGAGGGGGAAACACCATATATTTT.

This clonotype showed up many times. This chain joins TRBV20-1 and TRBJ1-5, with D uncertain. V was cut by 3 bases and J by 4 bases, with 13 bases left in between. This CDR3 is built from 14 residues. From germline, CDR1 is DFQATT and CDR2 SNEGSKA (reference sequence). CDR3 DNA sequence: TGCAGTGCTAGGGAGCCTCTCCCGAATCAGCCCCAGCATTTT. Residues: CSAREPLPNQPQHF.

This clonotype was found many times. J is TRBJ1-6 and V is TRBV2; D may be TRBD1 (6 bases). CDR1 is SNHLY and CDR2 is FYNNEI in the germline V gene. V was cut by 8 bases and J by 8 bases, with 19 bases left in between. The CDR3 length is 15 residues. The CDR3 DNA reads as TGTGCCAGCCCTGGGGTGGGGGCCGGGGATTCACCCCTCCACTTT. Translating it yields CASPGVGAGDSPLHF. The complete variable domain, with remaining parts taken from reference TRBV2 and TRBJ1-6, reads EPEVTQTPSHQVTQMGQEVILRCVPISNHLYFYWYRQILGQKVEFLVSFYNNEISEKSEIFDDQFSVERPDGSNFTLKIRSTKLEDSAMYFCASPGVGAGDSPLHFGNGTRLTVT.

This clonotype was picked up many times. The genes are TRBV3-1 and TRBJ2-5, with TRBD2 matching 11 bases. This CDR3 comprises 15 residues. V lost 6 bases and J lost 5; bases outside the gene matches: 8. The germline CDR1 and CDR2 sequences are LGHDT and YNNKEL (reference sequence). CDR3 protein: CASSLAGGRSETQYF. CDR3 sequence (DNA): TGTGCCAGCAGTTTAGCGGGAGGGCGTTCCGAGACCCAGTACTTC.